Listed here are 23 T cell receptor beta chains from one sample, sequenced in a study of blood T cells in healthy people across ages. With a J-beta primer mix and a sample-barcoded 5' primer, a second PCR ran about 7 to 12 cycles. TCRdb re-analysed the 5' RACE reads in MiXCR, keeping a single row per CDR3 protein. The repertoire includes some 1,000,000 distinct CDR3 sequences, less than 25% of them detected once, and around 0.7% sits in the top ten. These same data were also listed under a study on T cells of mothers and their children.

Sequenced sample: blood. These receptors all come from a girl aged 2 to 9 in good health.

CDR3 sequence (DNA): TGTGCCAGCAGTGCGGACAGTCCTAGCACAGATACGCAGTATTTT. Its translation is CASSADSPSTDTQYF. The J gene is TRBJ2-3, the V gene TRBV6-6; D possibly corresponds to TRBD1 (6 bases). Trimming cost V 5 bases and J 0 bases, with 12 bases left between them. The CDR3 runs 15 residues. The germline V gene has CDR1 MNHNY and CDR2 SVGAGI (reference sequence).

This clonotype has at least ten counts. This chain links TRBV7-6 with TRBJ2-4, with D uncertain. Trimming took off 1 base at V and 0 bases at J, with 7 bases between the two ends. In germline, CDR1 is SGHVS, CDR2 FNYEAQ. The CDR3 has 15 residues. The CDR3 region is CASSLGPLAKNIQYF. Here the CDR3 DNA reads TGTGCCAGCAGCTTAGGGCCCTTAGCCAAAAACATTCAGTACTTC.

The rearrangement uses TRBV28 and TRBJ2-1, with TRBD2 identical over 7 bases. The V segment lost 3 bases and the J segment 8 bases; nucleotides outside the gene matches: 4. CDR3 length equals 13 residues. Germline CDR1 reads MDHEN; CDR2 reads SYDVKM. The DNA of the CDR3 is TGTGCCAGCAGTTTTACTAGCGCCCATGAGCAGTTCTTC. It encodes CASSFTSAHEQFF.

The DNA of the CDR3 is TGTGCCAGTAATGCAGGGACGTCCAATGAGCAGTTCTTC. This translates into CASNAGTSNEQFF. This chain uses TRBV12-3 or TRBV12-4 with TRBJ2-1; TRBD1 or TRBD2 may be the D gene (5 bases each). Trimming cost V 9 bases and J 6 bases, with 15 bases left between them. There are 13 residues in the CDR3.

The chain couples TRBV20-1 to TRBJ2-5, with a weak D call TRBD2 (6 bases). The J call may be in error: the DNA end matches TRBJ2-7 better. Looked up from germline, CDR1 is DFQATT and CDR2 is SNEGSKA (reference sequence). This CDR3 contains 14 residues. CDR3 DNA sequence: TGCAGTGCTAGTGATGAGGCCAGCGGGTACGAGCAGTACTTC. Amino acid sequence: CSASDEASGYEQYF.

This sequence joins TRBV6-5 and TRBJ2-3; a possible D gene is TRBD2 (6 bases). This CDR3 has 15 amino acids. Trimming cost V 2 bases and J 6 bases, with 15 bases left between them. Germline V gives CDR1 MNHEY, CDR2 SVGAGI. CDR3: CASSYRGSNTDTQYF. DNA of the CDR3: TGTGCCAGCAGTTACCGGGGGAGCAATACGGATACGCAGTATTTT.

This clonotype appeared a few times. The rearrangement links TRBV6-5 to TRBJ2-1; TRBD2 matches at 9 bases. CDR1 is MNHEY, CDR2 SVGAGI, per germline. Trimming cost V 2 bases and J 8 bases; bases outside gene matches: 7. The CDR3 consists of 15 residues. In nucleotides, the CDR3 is TGTGCCAGCAGTTACGGCGGGAGGGGTTATCATGAGCAGTTCTTC. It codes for CASSYGGRGYHEQFF.

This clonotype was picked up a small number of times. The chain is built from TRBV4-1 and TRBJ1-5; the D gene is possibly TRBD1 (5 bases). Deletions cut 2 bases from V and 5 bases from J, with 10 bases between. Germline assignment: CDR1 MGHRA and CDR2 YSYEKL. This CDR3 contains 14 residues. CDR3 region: CASSQPWGDQPQHF. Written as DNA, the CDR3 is TGCGCCAGCAGCCAACCGTGGGGCGATCAGCCCCAGCATTTT.

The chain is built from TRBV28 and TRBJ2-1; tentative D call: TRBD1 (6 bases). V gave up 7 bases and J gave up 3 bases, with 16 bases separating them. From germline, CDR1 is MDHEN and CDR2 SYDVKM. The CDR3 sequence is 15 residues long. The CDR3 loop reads CASTPRGQNYNEQFF. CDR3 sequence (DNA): TGTGCCAGCACCCCTAGAGGACAGAACTACAATGAGCAGTTCTTC.

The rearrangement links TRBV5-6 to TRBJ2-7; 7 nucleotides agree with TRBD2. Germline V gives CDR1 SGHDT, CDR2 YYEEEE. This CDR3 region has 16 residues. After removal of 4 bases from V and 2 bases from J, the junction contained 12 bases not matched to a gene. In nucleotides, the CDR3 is TGTGCCAGCAGCCCTTTCCTAGCGGAAGATACCTACGAGCAGTACTTC. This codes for CASSPFLAEDTYEQYF.

CDR3 amino acids: CSAPGRGRNTEAFF. CDR3 DNA sequence: TGCAGTGCTCCAGGGAGGGGCAGGAACACTGAAGCTTTCTTT. The V call is TRBV20-1, the J call TRBJ1-1; D may be TRBD1 (5 bases). V gave up 5 bases and J gave up 1 base, with 14 bases separating them. Germline V CDR1 and CDR2: DFQATT, SNEGSKA (reference sequence). The CDR3 is 14 amino acids.

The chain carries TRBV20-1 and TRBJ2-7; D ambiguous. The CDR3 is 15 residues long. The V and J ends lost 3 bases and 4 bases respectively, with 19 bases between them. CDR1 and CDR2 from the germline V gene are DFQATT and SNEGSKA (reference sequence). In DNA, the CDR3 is TGCAGTGCTAGGCCAATGGAGACATCAATATACGAGCAGTACTTC. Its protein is CSARPMETSIYEQYF.

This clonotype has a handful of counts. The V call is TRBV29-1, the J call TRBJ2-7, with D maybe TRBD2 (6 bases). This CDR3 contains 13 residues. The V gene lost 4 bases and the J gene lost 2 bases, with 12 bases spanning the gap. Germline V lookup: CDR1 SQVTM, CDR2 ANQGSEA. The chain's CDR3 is CSVAGVVAYEQYF. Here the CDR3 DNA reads TGCAGCGTTGCGGGGGTAGTGGCCTACGAGCAGTACTTC.

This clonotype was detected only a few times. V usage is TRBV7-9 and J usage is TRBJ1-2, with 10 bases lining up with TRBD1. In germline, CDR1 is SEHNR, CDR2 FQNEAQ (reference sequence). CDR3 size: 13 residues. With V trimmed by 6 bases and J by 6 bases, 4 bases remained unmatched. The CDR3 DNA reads TGTGCCAGCAGAGCAGGACAGGGGGATGGCTACACCTTC. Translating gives CASRAGQGDGYTF.

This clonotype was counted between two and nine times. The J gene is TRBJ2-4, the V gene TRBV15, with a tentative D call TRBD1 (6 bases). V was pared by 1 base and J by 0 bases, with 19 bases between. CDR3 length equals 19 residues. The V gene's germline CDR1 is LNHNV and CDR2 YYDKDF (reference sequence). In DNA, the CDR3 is TGTGCCACCAGCAGAGGGTTCGGTGTGGGGACACTAGCCAAAAACATTCAGTACTTC. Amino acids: CATSRGFGVGTLAKNIQYF.

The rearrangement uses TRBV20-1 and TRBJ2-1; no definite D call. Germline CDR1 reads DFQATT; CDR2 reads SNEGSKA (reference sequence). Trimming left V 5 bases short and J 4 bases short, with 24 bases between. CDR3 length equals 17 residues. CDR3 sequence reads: CSASRYSPRIPYNEQFF. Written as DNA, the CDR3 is TGCAGTGCTTCTAGGTATAGTCCTCGCATCCCTTACAATGAGCAGTTCTTC.

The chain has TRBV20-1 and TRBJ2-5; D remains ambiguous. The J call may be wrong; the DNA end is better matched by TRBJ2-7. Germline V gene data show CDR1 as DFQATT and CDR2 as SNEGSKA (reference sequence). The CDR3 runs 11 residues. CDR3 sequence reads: CSTAPVYEQYF. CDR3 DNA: TGCAGTACTGCCCCGGTCTACGAGCAGTACTTC.

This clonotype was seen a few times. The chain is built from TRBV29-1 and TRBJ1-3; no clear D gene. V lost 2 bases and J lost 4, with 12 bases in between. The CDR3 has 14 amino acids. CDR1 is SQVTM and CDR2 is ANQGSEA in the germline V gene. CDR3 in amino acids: CSVELPIEGNTIYF. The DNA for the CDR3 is TGCAGCGTTGAACTCCCGATAGAAGGAAACACCATATATTTT.

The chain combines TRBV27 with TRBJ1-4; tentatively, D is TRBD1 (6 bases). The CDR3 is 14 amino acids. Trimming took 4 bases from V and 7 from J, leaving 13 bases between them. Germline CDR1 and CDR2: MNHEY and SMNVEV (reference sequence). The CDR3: CASSYDRFAEKLFF. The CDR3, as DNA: TGTGCCAGCAGTTATGACAGGTTTGCTGAAAAACTGTTTTTT. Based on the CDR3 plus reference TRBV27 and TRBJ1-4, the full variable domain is EAQVTQNPRYLITVTGKKLTVTCSQNMNHEYMSWYRQDPGLGLRQIYYSMNVEVTDKGDVPEGYKVSRKEKRNFPLILESPSPNQTSLYFCASSYDRFAEKLFFGSGTQLSVL.

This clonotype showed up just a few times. The CDR3 protein is CASSQPPGLAGGPSYNEQFF. The CDR3 DNA sequence: TGTGCCAGCAGCCAGCCTCCGGGACTAGCGGGAGGGCCCTCCTACAATGAGCAGTTCTTC. The chain employs TRBV3-1 and TRBJ2-1; the match to TRBD2 covers 16 bases. V gave up 3 bases and J gave up 0 bases; unmatched junction bases: 8. This CDR3 spans 20 amino acids. Germline V gives CDR1 LGHDT, CDR2 YNNKEL (reference sequence).

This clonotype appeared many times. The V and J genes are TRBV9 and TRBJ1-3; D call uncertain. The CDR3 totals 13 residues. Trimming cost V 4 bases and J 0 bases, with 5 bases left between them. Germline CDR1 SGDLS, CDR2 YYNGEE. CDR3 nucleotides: TGTGCCAGCAGCCGGGACTCTGGAAACACCATATATTTT. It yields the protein CASSRDSGNTIYF.

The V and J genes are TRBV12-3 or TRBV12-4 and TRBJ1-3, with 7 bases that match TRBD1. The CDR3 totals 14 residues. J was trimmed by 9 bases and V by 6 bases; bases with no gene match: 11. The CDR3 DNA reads TGTGCCAGCAGAGGGGGACAGACTCAGGGCACCATATATTTT. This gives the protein CASRGGQTQGTIYF.

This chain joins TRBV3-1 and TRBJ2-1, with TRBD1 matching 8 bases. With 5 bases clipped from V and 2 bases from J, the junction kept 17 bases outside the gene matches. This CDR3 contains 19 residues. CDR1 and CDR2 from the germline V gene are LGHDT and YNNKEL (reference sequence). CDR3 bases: TGTGCCAGCAGCTTCCCCTTAACCGGGACAGGAGAACCCTACAATGAGCAGTTCTTC. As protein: CASSFPLTGTGEPYNEQFF.